This T cell receptor (beta chain) was profiled in a study of blood T cell repertoires in COVID-19. Study at large: From T cells, B-cell-depleted T cells, or PBMCs came the material, which was cDNA or gDNA.

Individuals drawn from 24 US areas were about 18 to 90 years old. Authors' data handling: The authors estimated nucleated cell counts from reference gene primer amplification. Measured with immunoSEQ multiplex PCR; TCRdb has only the in-frame clones, and not every one. V, J and clone size were drawn from that table, and D and trimming were deduced from the DNA. The sample lists fewer than 350,000 clones, 75% to 90% occurring once. With V trimmed by 3 bases and J by 6 bases, 10 bases remained unmatched. Per germline, CDR1 SEHNR and CDR2 FQNEAQ (reference sequence). This CDR3 is built from 17 residues. This chain uses TRBV7-9 with TRBJ2-1, with TRBD2 matching 11 bases. The sequence was obtained from a man between 60 and 75 years old who had recovered from COVID-19. Sequencing used PBMCs or T cells enriched from blood (not recorded which). CDR3 loop: CASSFQTGTSGTNEQFF. The CDR3 DNA is TGTGCCAGCAGCTTTCAAACCGGGACTAGCGGTACCAATGAGCAGTTCTTC.